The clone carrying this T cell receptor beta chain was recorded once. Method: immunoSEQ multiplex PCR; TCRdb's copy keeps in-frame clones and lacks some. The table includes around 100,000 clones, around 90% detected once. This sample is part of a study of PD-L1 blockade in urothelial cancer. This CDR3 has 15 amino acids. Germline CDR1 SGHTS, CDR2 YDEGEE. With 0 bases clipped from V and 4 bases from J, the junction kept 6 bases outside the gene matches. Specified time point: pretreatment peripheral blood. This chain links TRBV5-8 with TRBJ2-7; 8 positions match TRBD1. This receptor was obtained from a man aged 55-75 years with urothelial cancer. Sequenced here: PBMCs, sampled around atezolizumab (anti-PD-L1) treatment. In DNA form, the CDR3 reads TGTGCCAGCAGCTTGGGACAGGGGTTGCTATACGAGCAGTACTTC. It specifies CASSLGQGLLYEQYF.